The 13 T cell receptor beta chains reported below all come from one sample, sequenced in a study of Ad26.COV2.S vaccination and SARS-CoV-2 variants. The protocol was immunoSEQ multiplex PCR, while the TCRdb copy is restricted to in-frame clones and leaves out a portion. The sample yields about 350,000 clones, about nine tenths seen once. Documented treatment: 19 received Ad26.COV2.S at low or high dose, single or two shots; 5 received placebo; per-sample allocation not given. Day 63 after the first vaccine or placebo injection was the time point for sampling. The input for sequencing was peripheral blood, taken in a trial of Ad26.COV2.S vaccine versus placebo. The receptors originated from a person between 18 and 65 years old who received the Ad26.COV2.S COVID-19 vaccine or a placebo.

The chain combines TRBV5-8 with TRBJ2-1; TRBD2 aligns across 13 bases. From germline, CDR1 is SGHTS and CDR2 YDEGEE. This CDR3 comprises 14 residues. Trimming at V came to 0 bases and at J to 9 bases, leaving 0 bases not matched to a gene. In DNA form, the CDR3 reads TGTGCCAGCAGCTTGGGACTAGCGGGAGGTGAGCAGTTCTTC. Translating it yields CASSLGLAGGEQFF.

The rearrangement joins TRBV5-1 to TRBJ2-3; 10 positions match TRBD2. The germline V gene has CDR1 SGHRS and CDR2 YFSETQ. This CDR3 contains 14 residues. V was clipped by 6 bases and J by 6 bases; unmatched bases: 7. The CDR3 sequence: CASTPSGGGDTQYF. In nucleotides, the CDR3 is TGCGCCAGCACCCCTAGCGGGGGTGGGGATACGCAGTATTTT.

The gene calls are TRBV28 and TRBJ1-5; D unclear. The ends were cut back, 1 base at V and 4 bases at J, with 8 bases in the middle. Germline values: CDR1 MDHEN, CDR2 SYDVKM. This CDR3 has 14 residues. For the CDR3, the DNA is TGTGCCAGCAGTTTATTCGGGATTAATCAGCCCCAGCATTTT. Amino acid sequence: CASSLFGINQPQHF.

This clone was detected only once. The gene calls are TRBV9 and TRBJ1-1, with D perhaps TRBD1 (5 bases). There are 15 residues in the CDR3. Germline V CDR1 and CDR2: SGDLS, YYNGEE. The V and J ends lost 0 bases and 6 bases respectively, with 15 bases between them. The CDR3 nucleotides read TGTGCCAGCAGCGTAGATCCCTTAAAGGGGTCTGAAGCTTTCTTT. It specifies CASSVDPLKGSEAFF.

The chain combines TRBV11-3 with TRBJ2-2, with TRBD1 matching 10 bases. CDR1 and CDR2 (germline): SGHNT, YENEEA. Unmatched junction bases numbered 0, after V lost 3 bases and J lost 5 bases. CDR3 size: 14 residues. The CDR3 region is CASSLGQGTGELFF. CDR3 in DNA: TGTGCCAGCAGCTTGGGACAGGGGACCGGGGAGCTGTTTTTT.

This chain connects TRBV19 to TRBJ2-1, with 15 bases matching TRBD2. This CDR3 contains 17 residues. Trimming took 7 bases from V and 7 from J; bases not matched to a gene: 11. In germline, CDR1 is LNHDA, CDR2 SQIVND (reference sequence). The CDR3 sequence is CASMEGPGLAGGNEQFF. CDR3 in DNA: TGTGCCAGTATGGAGGGCCCGGGACTAGCGGGGGGTAATGAGCAGTTCTTC.

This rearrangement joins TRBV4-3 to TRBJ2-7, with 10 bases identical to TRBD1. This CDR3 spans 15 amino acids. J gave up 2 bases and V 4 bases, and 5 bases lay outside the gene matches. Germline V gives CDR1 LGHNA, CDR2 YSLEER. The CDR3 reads CASSPRTGGTYEQYF. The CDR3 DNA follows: TGCGCCAGCAGCCCCCGGACAGGGGGAACCTACGAGCAGTACTTC.

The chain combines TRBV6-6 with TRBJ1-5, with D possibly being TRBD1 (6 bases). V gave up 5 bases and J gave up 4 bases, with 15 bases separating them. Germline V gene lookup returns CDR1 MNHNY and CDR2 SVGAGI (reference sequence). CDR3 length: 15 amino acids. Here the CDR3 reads CASSHPPGVNQPQHF. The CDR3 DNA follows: TGTGCCAGCAGTCACCCCCCAGGGGTTAATCAGCCCCAGCATTTT.

CDR3 nucleotide sequence: TGTGCCAGCAGGGGTCTCGACCATGGGGAGACCCAGTACTTC. This gives the protein CASRGLDHGETQYF. This chain links TRBV2 with TRBJ2-5; no firm D call. V was trimmed by 6 bases and J by 5 bases, leaving 16 bases between them. The CDR3 runs to 14 residues. Germline-derived CDR1 and CDR2 are SNHLY and FYNNEI.

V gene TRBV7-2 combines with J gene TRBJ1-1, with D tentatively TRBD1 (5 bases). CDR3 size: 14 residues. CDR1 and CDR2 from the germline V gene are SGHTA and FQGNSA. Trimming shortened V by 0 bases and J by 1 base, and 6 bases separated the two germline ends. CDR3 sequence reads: CASSLARENTEAFF. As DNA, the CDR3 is TGTGCCAGCAGCTTAGCCAGGGAGAACACTGAAGCTTTCTTT.

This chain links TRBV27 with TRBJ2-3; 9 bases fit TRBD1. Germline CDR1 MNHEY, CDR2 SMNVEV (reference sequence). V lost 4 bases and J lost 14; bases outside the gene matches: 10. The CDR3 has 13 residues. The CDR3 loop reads CASSSETGGAGYF. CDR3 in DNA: TGTGCCAGCAGTTCCGAGACAGGGGGTGCAGGGTATTTT.

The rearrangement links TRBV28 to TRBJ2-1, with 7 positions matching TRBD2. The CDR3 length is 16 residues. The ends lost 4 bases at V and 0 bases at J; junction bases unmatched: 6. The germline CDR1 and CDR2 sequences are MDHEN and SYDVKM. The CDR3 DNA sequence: TGTGCCAGCAGTTCTTTAACTAGCGTCTCCTACAATGAGCAGTTCTTC. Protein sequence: CASSSLTSVSYNEQFF.

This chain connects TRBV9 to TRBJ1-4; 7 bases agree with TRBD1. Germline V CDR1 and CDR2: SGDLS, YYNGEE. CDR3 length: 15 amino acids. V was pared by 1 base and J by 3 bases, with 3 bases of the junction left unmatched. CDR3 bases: TGTGCCAGCAGCGTATCCGGGACAGCTAATGAAAAACTGTTTTTT. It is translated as CASSVSGTANEKLFF.